A selection of T cell receptor beta chains follows, all from one sample in a study of identifying expanded T cells in peripheral blood. TCRdb keeps only in-frame clones here, not all; method: immunoSEQ multiplex PCR. The sample has about 90,000 clones; about 85% are singletons. Input material: blood. All receptors derive from a person between 18 and 70 years old in good health. The CDR3 runs from the conserved cysteine through the conserved F or W. Each record gives: V gene, J gene, clone size, D gene, CDR3 protein, CDR3 DNA. D genes are given only for firm matches. Clone sizes are given selectively: once, few, many, or a class where the clone is expanded.

V gene: TRBV5-4; J gene: TRBJ2-7; clone size: NA; D gene: NA; CDR3 protein: CASSLGRDYEQYF; CDR3 DNA: TGTGCCAGCAGCTTAGGACGAGACTACGAGCAGTACTTC
V gene: TRBV4-3; J gene: TRBJ1-2; clone size: NA; D gene: NA; CDR3 protein: CASSQGMTAYYGYTF; CDR3 DNA: TGCGCCAGCAGCCAAGGGATGACAGCCTACTATGGCTACACCTTC
V gene: TRBV15; J gene: TRBJ2-1; clone size: NA; D gene: TRBD2; CDR3 protein: CATEGSGGNEQFF; CDR3 DNA: TGTGCCACCGAGGGTAGCGGGGGCAATGAGCAGTTCTTC
V gene: TRBV4-1; J gene: TRBJ2-7; clone size: NA; D gene: TRBD1; CDR3 protein: CASSRGDRSSSYEQYF; CDR3 DNA: TGCGCCAGCAGCCGTGGGGACAGGTCAAGCTCCTACGAGCAGTACTTC
V gene: TRBV11-2; J gene: TRBJ1-2; clone size: NA; D gene: NA; CDR3 protein: CASSHMTRGDYGYTF; CDR3 DNA: TGTGCCAGCAGTCACATGACCAGGGGCGACTATGGCTACACCTTC
V gene: TRBV11-2; J gene: TRBJ2-5; clone size: NA; D gene: NA; CDR3 protein: CASSEETQYF; CDR3 DNA: TGTGCCAGCAGCGAAGAGACCCAGTACTTC
V gene: TRBV2; J gene: TRBJ2-4; clone size: NA; D gene: NA; CDR3 protein: CASLGLAKNIQYF; CDR3 DNA: TGTGCCAGCTTGGGACTAGCCAAAAACATTCAGTACTTC
V gene: TRBV6-4; J gene: TRBJ1-1; clone size: NA; D gene: NA; CDR3 protein: CASREMTGVGEAFF; CDR3 DNA: TGTGCCAGCAGAGAGATGACCGGGGTAGGTGAAGCTTTCTTT
V gene: TRBV5-6; J gene: TRBJ2-7; clone size: NA; D gene: TRBD1; CDR3 protein: CASSSTGRPGQGRYEQYF; CDR3 DNA: TGTGCCAGCAGCTCGACCGGTAGACCGGGACAGGGGCGCTACGAGCAGTACTTC
V gene: TRBV5-1; J gene: TRBJ1-1; clone size: NA; D gene: TRBD1; CDR3 protein: CASSHWDRGPEAFF; CDR3 DNA: TGCGCCAGCAGCCATTGGGACAGGGGGCCCGAAGCTTTCTTT
V gene: TRBV6-6; J gene: TRBJ2-5; clone size: NA; D gene: TRBD2; CDR3 protein: CANSGGAEETQYF; CDR3 DNA: TGTGCCAACTCGGGAGGGGCCGAGGAGACCCAGTACTTC
V gene: TRBV7-9; J gene: TRBJ2-7; clone size: NA; D gene: NA; CDR3 protein: CASSRGTYEQYF; CDR3 DNA: TGTGCCAGCAGCCGGGGGACCTACGAGCAGTACTTC
V gene: TRBV7-2; J gene: TRBJ1-1; clone size: NA; D gene: NA; CDR3 protein: CASSYYQRTEEAFF; CDR3 DNA: TGTGCCAGCAGCTACTACCAGCGGACAGAAGAAGCTTTCTTT
V gene: TRBV25-1; J gene: TRBJ1-5; clone size: once; D gene: NA; CDR3 protein: CASSDEVSNQPQHF; CDR3 DNA: TGTGCCAGCAGTGATGAGGTTAGCAATCAGCCCCAGCATTTT
V gene: TRBV5-4; J gene: TRBJ2-5; clone size: NA; D gene: TRBD2; CDR3 protein: CASSPGGEGRGTQYF; CDR3 DNA: TGTGCCAGCAGCCCGGGGGGGGAGGGAAGAGGGACCCAGTACTTC
V gene: TRBV4-1; J gene: TRBJ2-2; clone size: NA; D gene: NA; CDR3 protein: CASSQVFTAGELFF; CDR3 DNA: TGCGCCAGCAGCCAAGTTTTTACCGCCGGGGAGCTGTTTTTT
V gene: TRBV6-1; J gene: TRBJ1-4; clone size: NA; D gene: NA; CDR3 protein: CASSDTGYLEKLFF; CDR3 DNA: TGTGCCAGCAGTGATACAGGGTACTTGGAAAAACTGTTTTTT
V gene: TRBV19; J gene: TRBJ1-1; clone size: NA; D gene: NA; CDR3 protein: CASTVEGRRNTEAFF; CDR3 DNA: TGTGCCAGTACCGTAGAAGGACGACGGAACACTGAAGCTTTCTTT
V gene: TRBV6-1; J gene: TRBJ1-5; clone size: NA; D gene: TRBD1; CDR3 protein: CASRRTGGGNQPQHF; CDR3 DNA: TGTGCCAGCAGGCGAACAGGGGGGGGCAATCAGCCCCAGCATTTT
V gene: TRBV30; J gene: TRBJ2-7; clone size: once; D gene: NA; CDR3 protein: CAWRRKGAYEQYF; CDR3 DNA: TGTGCCTGGAGAAGGAAGGGAGCCTACGAGCAGTACTTC
V gene: TRBV4-1; J gene: TRBJ1-2; clone size: NA; D gene: TRBD1; CDR3 protein: CASRDTRGQVYGYTF; CDR3 DNA: TGCGCCAGCAGGGACACACGCGGACAGGTCTATGGCTACACCTTC
V gene: TRBV2; J gene: TRBJ2-3; clone size: NA; D gene: NA; CDR3 protein: CATYQGTDTQYF; CDR3 DNA: TGTGCCACTTACCAGGGGACAGATACGCAGTATTTT
V gene: TRBV7-8; J gene: TRBJ1-2; clone size: NA; D gene: NA; CDR3 protein: CASSLARSRVGYGYTF; CDR3 DNA: TGTGCCAGCAGCTTAGCGCGAAGCAGGGTGGGCTATGGCTACACCTTC
V gene: TRBV7-8; J gene: TRBJ1-2; clone size: NA; D gene: NA; CDR3 protein: CASSWGRVQANYGYTF; CDR3 DNA: TGTGCCAGCAGCTGGGGCAGGGTGCAAGCTAACTATGGCTACACCTTC
V gene: TRBV27; J gene: TRBJ1-2; clone size: NA; D gene: NA; CDR3 protein: CASSPPPGGNGYTF; CDR3 DNA: TGTGCCAGCAGTCCCCCCCCAGGAGGGAATGGCTACACCTTC
V gene: TRBV11-2; J gene: TRBJ1-2; clone size: NA; D gene: NA; CDR3 protein: CASSVSADGREGYTF; CDR3 DNA: TGTGCCAGCAGCGTAAGCGCGGACGGCCGGGAGGGCTACACCTTC
V gene: TRBV7-9; J gene: TRBJ2-3; clone size: NA; D gene: NA; CDR3 protein: CASSRAGPGQPTYTQYF; CDR3 DNA: TGTGCCAGCAGCAGAGCGGGACCGGGACAGCCCACGTATACGCAGTATTTT
V gene: TRBV11-3; J gene: TRBJ1-1; clone size: NA; D gene: NA; CDR3 protein: CASSLSFISPSENTEAFF; CDR3 DNA: TGTGCCAGCAGCTTAAGCTTCATCAGTCCATCAGAGAACACTGAAGCTTTCTTT
V gene: TRBV2; J gene: TRBJ1-1; clone size: NA; D gene: NA; CDR3 protein: CASSRGAIYTEAFF; CDR3 DNA: TGTGCCAGCAGCCGAGGGGCGATATACACTGAAGCTTTCTTT
V gene: TRBV2; J gene: TRBJ1-1; clone size: once; D gene: TRBD1; CDR3 protein: CASSGQGMGAFF; CDR3 DNA: TGTGCCAGCAGTGGACAGGGAATGGGCGCTTTCTTT
V gene: TRBV2; J gene: TRBJ1-1; clone size: NA; D gene: NA; CDR3 protein: CASRNHRDSLNTEAFF; CDR3 DNA: TGTGCCAGCAGGAACCACAGGGATTCTTTGAACACTGAAGCTTTCTTT
V gene: TRBV29-1; J gene: TRBJ2-5; clone size: NA; D gene: TRBD2; CDR3 protein: CSAGRGREGTQYF; CDR3 DNA: TGCAGCGCTGGAAGGGGCAGGGAGGGGACCCAGTACTTC
V gene: TRBV9; J gene: TRBJ1-3; clone size: NA; D gene: NA; CDR3 protein: CASSVVYLGSSGNTIYF; CDR3 DNA: TGTGCCAGCAGCGTAGTTTACTTGGGCTCTTCTGGAAACACCATATATTTT
V gene: TRBV5-1; J gene: TRBJ2-5; clone size: NA; D gene: NA; CDR3 protein: CASSFGYGQETQYF; CDR3 DNA: TGCGCCAGCAGCTTCGGGTACGGACAAGAGACCCAGTACTTC
V gene: TRBV19; J gene: TRBJ1-5; clone size: NA; D gene: NA; CDR3 protein: CASSIGRWPQHF; CDR3 DNA: TGTGCCAGTAGTATAGGCCGGTGGCCCCAGCATTTT
V gene: TRBV15; J gene: TRBJ1-5; clone size: NA; D gene: NA; CDR3 protein: CATSREGNQPQHF; CDR3 DNA: TGTGCCACCAGCAGAGAAGGCAATCAGCCCCAGCATTTT
V gene: TRBV23-1; J gene: TRBJ2-7; clone size: NA; D gene: NA; CDR3 protein: CASSQWGDRSKFYEQYF; CDR3 DNA: TGCGCCAGCAGTCAATGGGGAGACAGATCAAAATTTTACGAGCAGTACTTC